The 31 T cell receptor beta chains presented below share a single source sample, sequenced in a study of T cell repertoires in aging, cancer and after chemotherapy. The template was genomic DNA from peripheral blood, not RNA. Multiplex touch-down PCR with TRB-A/B primers amplified rearranged V-D-J TRB sequences. Each CDR3 protein is one row after TCRdb ran MiXCR on the multiplex PCR reads. The sample has under 10,000 distinct CDR3 sequences, around 50% seen once. The material sequenced was blood. The receptors here all came from a human donor in good health.

In DNA, the CDR3 is TGTGCCAGCGGCCAACCGGGGAAATCGGATGAAAAACTGTTTTTT. Translated: CASGQPGKSDEKLFF. The rearrangement joins TRBV13 to TRBJ1-4, with D hard to call. The germline V and J ends were trimmed by 8 bases and 6 bases, with 19 bases remaining between them. The CDR3 has 15 residues. Germline CDR1 reads PRHDT; CDR2 reads FYEKMQ (reference sequence).

The rearrangement joins TRBV5-4 to TRBJ2-2; 12 nucleotides agree with TRBD2. J lost 3 bases, V lost 3 bases, and 9 bases had no gene match. Germline V gene data show CDR1 as SGHNT and CDR2 as YYREEE (reference sequence). This CDR3 region has 18 residues. CDR3 residues: CASSSRLAGGIYTGELFF. The CDR3 DNA is TGTGCCAGCAGCTCCCGGCTAGCGGGAGGGATATACACCGGGGAGCTGTTTTTT.

This rearrangement joins TRBV30 to TRBJ2-1, with D tentatively TRBD1 or TRBD2 (7 bases each). The CDR3 has 20 residues. Germline V lookup: CDR1 GTSNPN, CDR2 SVGIG (reference sequence). Trimming cost V 0 bases and J 10 bases, with 34 bases left between them. CDR3 region: CAWSVQRAGRDWFTRGEQFF. CDR3 DNA sequence: TGTGCCTGGAGTGTACAACGAGCGGGACGGGACTGGTTCACCAGGGGGGAGCAGTTCTTC.

This sequence joins TRBV12-3 or TRBV12-4 and TRBJ2-7; D might be TRBD1 (6 bases). With 2 bases removed from V and 6 bases from J, the gap between germline ends came to 11 bases. This CDR3 spans 13 amino acids. Here the CDR3 reads CASSLRQVGEQYF. As DNA, the CDR3 is TGTGCCAGCAGTTTAAGACAGGTTGGCGAGCAGTACTTC.

In this sample, this clonotype turned up a few times. V usage is TRBV29-1 and J usage is TRBJ2-1; no reliable D call. Germline CDR1 SQVTM, CDR2 ANQGSEA. CDR3 length equals 11 residues. V was clipped by 5 bases and J by 9 bases, with 11 bases between them. In nucleotides, the CDR3 is TGCAGCGTTAGGCAAAGGGCTGAGCAGTTCTTC. Its translation is CSVRQRAEQFF.

CDR3 coding DNA: TGTGCCTGGAGTCCTCTGGCGGGAGGGTCAGAGACCCAGTACTTC. Its translation is CAWSPLAGGSETQYF. V is TRBV30 and J is TRBJ2-5; 9 bases line up with TRBD2. CDR1 GTSNPN and CDR2 SVGIG come from the germline V gene (reference sequence). There are 15 residues in the CDR3. The ends lost 2 bases at V and 4 bases at J; junction bases unmatched: 8.

The chain carries TRBV13 and TRBJ1-4; TRBD1 might be the D (5 bases). Trimming pared 3 bases from V and 8 bases from J, leaving 10 bases between. This CDR3 region has 13 residues. Germline lookup yields CDR1 PRHDT and CDR2 FYEKMQ (reference sequence). Here the CDR3 reads CASSLGRWEKLFF. The CDR3 DNA sequence: TGTGCCAGCAGCTTGGGACGTTGGGAAAAACTGTTTTTT.

The chain has TRBV19 and TRBJ1-2; possible D gene TRBD1, 5 bases. The CDR3 has 12 residues. Germline CDR1 and CDR2: LNHDA and SQIVND (reference sequence). V lost 5 bases, J lost 8 bases, and 12 bases lay in between. CDR3 DNA sequence: TGTGCCAGTAGTGGCGGCCGGGGCGGCTACACCTTC. Translation gives CASSGGRGGYTF.

The chain couples TRBV30 to TRBJ1-5, with a possible D match to TRBD1 (5 bases). The CDR3 contains 14 residues. The ends were cut back, 2 bases at V and 1 base at J, with 9 bases in the middle. Per germline, CDR1 GTSNPN and CDR2 SVGIG (reference sequence). CDR3 sequence (DNA): TGTGCCTGGAGTCGAGGGGACAGCAATCAGCCCCAGCATTTT. Protein sequence: CAWSRGDSNQPQHF. The full variable domain, with the rest looked up from reference TRBV30 and TRBJ1-5, is SQTIHQWPATLVQPVGSPLSLECTVEGTSNPNLYWYRQAAGRGLQLLFYSVGIGQISSEVPQNLSASRPQDRQFILSSKKLLLSDSGFYLCAWSRGDSNQPQHFGDGTRLSIL.

This chain joins TRBV29-1 and TRBJ1-1; 8 positions agree with TRBD1. There are 15 residues in the CDR3. J gave up 5 bases and V 7 bases, and 15 bases lay outside the gene matches. Germline lookup yields CDR1 SQVTM and CDR2 ANQGSEA. In DNA, the CDR3 is TGCAGCGCGCCGACAGGGGCGACGGACCGGACTGAAGCTTTCTTT. This gives the protein CSAPTGATDRTEAFF.

The V and J genes are TRBV6-5 and TRBJ2-1, with TRBD2 matching over 10 bases. Germline assignment: CDR1 MNHEY and CDR2 SVGAGI. The junction had 14 bases not matched to a gene; V was cut back by 5 bases and J by 7 bases. The CDR3 runs to 17 residues. CDR3 in amino acids: CASSPIAGGPLGNEQFF. The CDR3 DNA reads TGTGCCAGCAGTCCTATAGCGGGGGGTCCCCTTGGGAATGAGCAGTTCTTC.

V and J are TRBV18 and TRBJ2-5; TRBD2 agrees at 7 bases. V lost 2 bases, J lost 4 bases, and 7 bases stayed unmatched. Germline-derived CDR1 and CDR2 are KGHSH and LQKENI. There are 15 residues in the CDR3. The CDR3 DNA reads as TGTGCCAGCTCACCAAAGCAGCGGGGAGGAGAGACCCAGTACTTC. Its translation: CASSPKQRGGETQYF.

In this sample, this clonotype turned up a few times. The V gene is TRBV30, the J gene TRBJ1-6, with D uncertain. Germline CDR1 is GTSNPN and CDR2 is SVGIG (reference sequence). Trimming took 0 bases from V and 10 from J, leaving 10 bases between them. This CDR3 has 13 residues. In DNA form, the CDR3 reads TGTGCCTGGAGTGTACGGTCGTCATCACCCCTCCACTTT. Translating it yields CAWSVRSSSPLHF. The variable domain in full, completed from reference TRBV30 and TRBJ1-6, reads SQTIHQWPATLVQPVGSPLSLECTVEGTSNPNLYWYRQAAGRGLQLLFYSVGIGQISSEVPQNLSASRPQDRQFILSSKKLLLSDSGFYLCAWSVRSSSPLHFGNGTRLTVT.

The chain uses TRBV11-1 and TRBJ1-1; 7 positions agree with TRBD1. Germline-derived CDR1 and CDR2 are SGHAT and FQDESV (reference sequence). The CDR3 spans 13 residues. Trimming cost V 11 bases and J 4 bases; bases outside gene matches: 10. The CDR3 here is CAGAQTGLTEAFF. CDR3 in DNA: TGTGCCGGCGCCCAGACAGGGCTCACTGAAGCTTTCTTT.

Concerning this clonotype itself: The junction and the germline gene differ at one end; a read error may be behind it. J is TRBJ2-5 and V is TRBV5-6; D not certain. Germline values: CDR1 SGHDT, CDR2 YYEEEE. The CDR3 is 14 residues long. The CDR3 is CASMLGPAQETQYF. The CDR3 DNA reads TGCGCCAGCATGCTTGGCCCAGCTCAAGAGACCCAGTACTTC.

The chain employs TRBV30 and TRBJ1-4, with D possibly being TRBD1 (6 bases). In germline, CDR1 is GTSNPN, CDR2 SVGIG (reference sequence). The CDR3 consists of 14 residues. V gave up 5 bases and J gave up 2 bases, with 12 bases separating them. CDR3 sequence reads: CAWSNRATNEKLFF. DNA for the CDR3: TGTGCCTGGTCTAACAGGGCCACTAATGAAAAACTGTTTTTT.

The J gene is TRBJ2-7, the V gene TRBV12-3 or TRBV12-4; D is unclear. V lost 3 bases, J lost 2 bases, and 11 bases lay in between. This CDR3 is 14 amino acids long. CDR3 bases: TGTGCCAGCAGTTTGACCGCAGGAGCCTACGAGCAGTACTTC. It encodes CASSLTAGAYEQYF.

This sequence joins TRBV19 and TRBJ2-1; D remains unclear. This CDR3 has 15 residues. V was pared by 5 bases and J by 4 bases, with 15 bases between. CDR1 is LNHDA, CDR2 SQIVND, per germline (reference sequence). CDR3 DNA: TGTGCCAGTAGTTCAAGGCTAGATGATTACAATGAGCAGTTCTTC. It codes for CASSSRLDDYNEQFF.

The J gene is TRBJ2-1, the V gene TRBV5-6, with 7 bases identical to TRBD1. This CDR3 contains 15 residues. With 4 bases clipped from V and 0 bases from J, the junction kept 4 bases outside the gene matches. Germline values: CDR1 SGHDT, CDR2 YYEEEE. The CDR3 is CASSATGDSYNEQFF. CDR3 sequence (DNA): TGTGCCAGCAGCGCCACAGGGGACTCCTACAATGAGCAGTTCTTC.

About this clonotype: Mismatch with germline at one junction end may stem from a read error. The chain uses TRBV5-4 and TRBJ2-3; D is unclear. The germline V gene has CDR1 SGHNT and CDR2 YYREEE (reference sequence). The CDR3 runs 16 residues. The CDR3 nucleotides read TGCGCCAGCAGCTCCGGACCCCCGCTGGACACAGATACGCAGTATTTT. This gives the protein CASSSGPPLDTDTQYF.

CDR3 region: CASSDPWRSGYTF. For the CDR3, the DNA is TGTGCCAGCAGCGACCCATGGAGGTCTGGCTACACCTTC. The chain combines TRBV6-5 with TRBJ1-2; D remains ambiguous. The CDR3 length is 13 residues. V was cut by 6 bases and J by 7 bases, with 15 bases left in between. Germline loops: CDR1 MNHEY, CDR2 SVGAGI.

The V and J genes are TRBV15 and TRBJ2-3, with D perhaps TRBD2 (6 bases). Per germline, CDR1 LNHNV and CDR2 YYDKDF (reference sequence). V was clipped by 4 bases and J by 8 bases, with 10 bases between them. The CDR3 has 12 amino acids. The CDR3 DNA follows: TGTGCCACCAGCAAATCCGGGGGTACGCAGTATTTT. Translation: CATSKSGGTQYF.

The chain combines TRBV12-3 or TRBV12-4 with TRBJ2-3; 10 nucleotides match TRBD1. This CDR3 has 15 residues. J gave up 4 bases and V 6 bases, and 7 bases lay outside the gene matches. The CDR3 coding sequence is TGTGCCAGCAGCTGGGGGACAGGGGAGGCAGATACGCAGTATTTT. Its translation: CASSWGTGEADTQYF.

The chain employs TRBV19 and TRBJ1-2; D call uncertain. Trimming shortened V by 3 bases and J by 5 bases, and 1 base separated the two germline ends. This CDR3 is 10 amino acids long. Germline values: CDR1 LNHDA, CDR2 SQIVND (reference sequence). The CDR3 nucleotides read TGTGCCAGTAGTATGTATGGCTACACCTTC. Translating it yields CASSMYGYTF.

V is TRBV19 and J is TRBJ1-1; D remains ambiguous. CDR1 and CDR2 (germline): LNHDA, SQIVND (reference sequence). With 5 bases removed from V and 5 bases from J, the gap between germline ends came to 18 bases. This CDR3 contains 15 residues. CDR3 DNA sequence: TGTGCCAGTAGTCGCCGGATAAGTACTAGTACTGAAGCTTTCTTT. It yields the protein CASSRRISTSTEAFF.

This sequence joins TRBV12-3 or TRBV12-4 and TRBJ2-3; TRBD1 aligns across 7 bases. V was clipped by 6 bases and J by 0 bases; unmatched bases: 6. The CDR3 is made up of 15 amino acids. CDR3 DNA: TGTGCCAGCAGACCTACAGGGGTGAGCACAGATACGCAGTATTTT. Translating gives CASRPTGVSTDTQYF.

This clonotype was recorded a few times. The J gene is TRBJ2-5, the V gene TRBV5-6; the D gene is possibly TRBD1 (6 bases). CDR1 and CDR2 (germline): SGHDT, YYEEEE. CDR3 size: 15 residues. Trimming took 2 bases from V and 5 from J, leaving 16 bases between them. CDR3 region: CASSLSRTAWETQYF. CDR3 DNA: TGTGCCAGCAGCTTATCCCGGACAGCCTGGGAGACCCAGTACTTC.

This clonotype came up once. The chain carries TRBV20-1 and TRBJ2-1; D remains ambiguous. Between the trimmed V and J ends, which lost 3 bases and 5 bases, there was a span of 11 bases. Germline CDR1 is DFQATT and CDR2 is SNEGSKA (reference sequence). The CDR3 spans 13 residues. CDR3: CSASWYINNEQFF. Here the CDR3 DNA reads TGCAGTGCTAGTTGGTACATTAACAATGAGCAGTTCTTC.

This sequence joins TRBV6-5 and TRBJ2-5; 8 bases line up with TRBD2. V shed 7 bases and J 5 bases; nucleotides not matched to a gene: 12. The CDR3 runs 15 residues. From germline, CDR1 is MNHEY and CDR2 SVGAGI. The CDR3 region is CASNGGGMPGETQYF. The CDR3 DNA is TGTGCCAGCAATGGCGGGGGGATGCCCGGGGAGACCCAGTACTTC.

The J gene is TRBJ1-2, the V gene TRBV6-5; 12 bases map to TRBD1. In germline, CDR1 is MNHEY, CDR2 SVGAGI. This CDR3 spans 15 amino acids. V dropped 5 bases and J dropped 7; count of bases not matched to a gene: 8. The CDR3 DNA is TGTGCCAGCAGTATCCGGGACAGGGGGCATGGTGGCTACACCTTC. Translation gives CASSIRDRGHGGYTF.

This clonotype was detected once. The genes are TRBV19 and TRBJ1-5; possibly TRBD1 for D (6 bases). The CDR3 consists of 15 residues. Germline CDR1 reads LNHDA; CDR2 reads SQIVND (reference sequence). V was trimmed by 5 bases and J by 3 bases, leaving 14 bases between them. As DNA, the CDR3 is TGTGCCAGTAGTCAGGCAGGGGCTTCCAATCAGCCCCAGCATTTT. It encodes CASSQAGASNQPQHF. Complete variable domain (other parts from reference TRBV19 and TRBJ1-5): DGGITQSPKYLFRKEGQNVTLSCEQNLNHDAMYWYRQDPGQGLRLIYYSQIVNDFQKGDIAEGYSVSREKKESFPLTVTSAQKNPTAFYLCASSQAGASNQPQHFGDGTRLSIL.